These T cell receptor beta chains were read from a single sample in a study of T cells in Graves' hyperthyroidism and ophthalmopathy. Each CDR3 protein gets one entry after TCRdb re-called the multiplex PCR reads with MiXCR. The table lists about 580,000 distinct CDR3 sequences, around 45% of them singletons. Input material: peripheral blood or thyroid tissue (not recorded which). The receptors come from a woman aged 18-29 years with Graves' hyperthyroidism. Each CDR3 is given with its conserved first and last residue. D genes are given only for firm matches. Expanded clones are given a class, and other clones once, few, many or no size at all.

clone_size	j_call	v_call	d_call	cdr3_nt	cdr3_aa
.	TRBJ1-4	TRBV19	.	TGTGCCAGTAGTATCCGGGAGGCTAATGAAAAACTGTTTTTT	CASSIREANEKLFF
many	TRBJ1-2	TRBV13	.	TGTGCCAGCAGCTTAGGTTTGGGGCAGCCTGACTATGGCTACACCTTC	CASSLGLGQPDYGYTF
many	TRBJ2-7	TRBV7-8	.	TGTGCCAGCAGCCAGTTCAGGGGAACCTCCTACGAGCAGTACTTC	CASSQFRGTSYEQYF
many	TRBJ1-2	TRBV19	.	TGTGCCAGTAGAACCCTCCCCAGCTCCAACTATGGCTACACCTTC	CASRTLPSSNYGYTF
many	TRBJ1-1	TRBV5-6	TRBD1	TGTGCCAGCAGCCCTGACAGGGTCAAGAACACTGAAGCTTTCTTT	CASSPDRVKNTEAFF
.	TRBJ1-5	TRBV7-2	.	TGTGCCAGCAGCTTGAACCAGGGAAATCAGCCCCAGCATTTT	CASSLNQGNQPQHF
few	TRBJ2-7	TRBV27	.	TGTGCCAGCAGCTCTAGTCGGGGAACTACCTACGAGCAGTACTTC	CASSSSRGTTYEQYF
.	TRBJ2-7	TRBV7-2	.	TGTGCCAGCAGCAGGCGTATTGGAGGCTACAATGAGCAGTACTTC	CASSRRIGGYNEQYF
.	TRBJ1-5	TRBV20-1	.	TGCAGTGCGGCGGGACACTATAGCAATCAGCCCCAGCATTTT	CSAAGHYSNQPQHF
many	TRBJ2-5	TRBV12-3/TRBV12-4	.	TGTGCCAGCAGTTTTTTACAGGGAAAGACCCAGTACTTC	CASSFLQGKTQYF
many	TRBJ1-3	TRBV7-2	.	TGTGCCAGCAGCTTAGGCAGAGAGTACTCTGGAAACACCATATATTTT	CASSLGREYSGNTIYF
many	TRBJ2-7	TRBV7-7	.	TGTGCCAGCAGCCTCGGTTGTGGGCGTCGATCCTACGAGCAGTACTTC	CASSLGCGRRSYEQYF
.	TRBJ2-7	TRBV29-1	.	TGCAGCTTTGGGGACCGCTACGAGCAGTACTTC	CSFGDRYEQYF
many	TRBJ2-1	TRBV2	.	TGTGCCAGCAGTGAATATTTACGGGAGCCCTACAATGAGCAGTTCTTC	CASSEYLREPYNEQFF
.	TRBJ2-5	TRBV11-2	TRBD2	TGTGCCAGCAGCTCCCGGGGGGGGACCCAGTACTTC	CASSSRGGTQYF
many	TRBJ1-1	TRBV7-2	TRBD1	TGTGCCAGCAGCGCTAGGGGGACAGGAGGTAGCACTGAAGCTTTCTTT	CASSARGTGGSTEAFF
.	TRBJ2-3	TRBV2	TRBD2	TGTGCCAGCAGTGATCTAGGCAGCGGGAGACCCCGAGATAGCACAGATACGCAGTATTTT	CASSDLGSGRPRDSTDTQYF
many	TRBJ2-7	TRBV2	TRBD2	TGTGCCAGCAGTCGAGGGACTAGCGAATCCTACGAGCAGTACTTC	CASSRGTSESYEQYF
.	TRBJ1-6	TRBV7-2	TRBD1	TGTGCCAGCAGCCCCCGGACAGGGAACTCACCCCTCCACTTT	CASSPRTGNSPLHF
few	TRBJ1-1	TRBV10-3	.	TGTGCCATCAGTGAGCCCAGGGTGCTGACTGAAGCTTTCTTT	CAISEPRVLTEAFF
.	TRBJ1-6	TRBV6-6	.	TGTGCCAGCAGTCCCGAGACTTCGTTTTCCCTCCACTTT	CASSPETSFSLHF
many	TRBJ2-7	TRBV9	.	TGTGCCAGCAGCGTAGGGGGGCCGACCTACGAGCAGTACTTC	CASSVGGPTYEQYF
few	TRBJ2-5	TRBV20-1	TRBD2	TGCAGTGCTAGAGCTGGGGGACTAGCGGGAGAGTGGATTGAGACCCAGTACTTC	CSARAGGLAGEWIETQYF
many	TRBJ2-2	TRBV12-3/TRBV12-4	TRBD2	TGTGCCAGCAGGACCCCTAGCGGGAGAACCACCGGGGAGCTGTTTTTT	CASRTPSGRTTGELFF
.	TRBJ2-7	TRBV20-1	TRBD2	TGCAGTGCTAGAGATAGGGCGGGAGCCAATGAGCAGTACTTC	CSARDRAGANEQYF
many	TRBJ1-1	TRBV5-6	TRBD1	TGTGCCAGCAGCTTGAGCAACAGGGGCCGCACTGAAGCTTTCTTT	CASSLSNRGRTEAFF
.	TRBJ2-5	TRBV7-2	.	TGTGCCAGCAGCTCTAGGGGGAGGACAGAGACCCAGTACTTC	CASSSRGRTETQYF
.	TRBJ1-5	TRBV7-6	TRBD1	TGCGCCAGCAGCCGCTACGGGACAGCCCGCCCGCCCCAGCATTTT	CASSRYGTARPPQHF
.	TRBJ2-1	TRBV5-1	.	TGCGCCAGCAATCCGAATGTAGCGGCCCAGCAGTTCTTC	CASNPNVAAQQFF
.	TRBJ2-2	TRBV7-4	TRBD1	TGTGCCAGCAGCTTCCACCGGGACAGGGCGAACACCGGGGAGCTGTTTTTT	CASSFHRDRANTGELFF
many	TRBJ1-2	TRBV29-1	.	TGCAGCGCCTGGACAGTTTCTGGCTACACCTTC	CSAWTVSGYTF
.	TRBJ1-1	TRBV20-1	TRBD1	TGCAGTGCTTGGCCGGGACAGGGAGTTACTGAAGCTTTCTTT	CSAWPGQGVTEAFF
.	TRBJ2-5	TRBV18	.	TGTGCCAGCTCACCACGCGGGTTTAGGGCAAGAGAGACCCAGTACTTC	CASSPRGFRARETQYF
.	TRBJ2-7	TRBV7-2	TRBD1	TGTGCCAGCAGCCGACAGGGGGGGTACTTC	CASSRQGGYF
once	TRBJ1-4	TRBV15	.	TGTGCCACCAGCAGCCCCCGGGACCCTAATGAAAAACTGTTTTTT	CATSSPRDPNEKLFF
many	TRBJ2-7	TRBV7-2	TRBD1	TGTGCCAGCAGACCAAACGACAGGGCGCACGAGCAGTACTTC	CASRPNDRAHEQYF
.	TRBJ1-5	TRBV29-1	.	TGCAGCGTTGGAATCAGGGTAGGCAATCAGCCCCAGCATTTT	CSVGIRVGNQPQHF
many	TRBJ1-2	TRBV7-9	.	TGTGCCAGCAGCTCCGCCTCGACAGCCATGGGAGGAGGCTACACCTTC	CASSSASTAMGGGYTF
.	TRBJ1-5	TRBV7-9	TRBD1	TGTGCCAGCAGCCCACCGGGACAGGGGGTTAACCAAGAGACCCAGCATTTT	CASSPPGQGVNQETQHF
many	TRBJ2-7	TRBV28	TRBD1	TGTGCCAGCAGTAACGAGGACAGGGAAATCTACGAGCAGTACTTC	CASSNEDREIYEQYF
.	TRBJ2-7	TRBV7-2	TRBD2	TGTGCCAGCAAACCGGGACTAGCGGGAACTTTCTACGAGCAGTACTTC	CASKPGLAGTFYEQYF
.	TRBJ1-5	TRBV27	.	TGTGCCAGCGGGGGGATCCCGGAGAGCAATCAGCCCCAGCATTTT	CASGGIPESNQPQHF